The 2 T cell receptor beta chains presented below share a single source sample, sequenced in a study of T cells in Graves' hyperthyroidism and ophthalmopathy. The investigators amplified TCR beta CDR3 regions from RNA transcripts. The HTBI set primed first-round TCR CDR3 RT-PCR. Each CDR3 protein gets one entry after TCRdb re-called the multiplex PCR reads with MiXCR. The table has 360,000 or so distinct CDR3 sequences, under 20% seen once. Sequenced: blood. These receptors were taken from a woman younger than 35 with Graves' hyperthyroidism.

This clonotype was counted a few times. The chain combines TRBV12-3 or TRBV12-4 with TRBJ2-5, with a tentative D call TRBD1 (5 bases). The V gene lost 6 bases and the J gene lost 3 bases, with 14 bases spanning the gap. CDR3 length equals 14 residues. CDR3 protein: CASSPLGREETQYF. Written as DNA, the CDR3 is TGTGCCAGCAGCCCCCTTGGCAGGGAAGAGACCCAGTACTTC.

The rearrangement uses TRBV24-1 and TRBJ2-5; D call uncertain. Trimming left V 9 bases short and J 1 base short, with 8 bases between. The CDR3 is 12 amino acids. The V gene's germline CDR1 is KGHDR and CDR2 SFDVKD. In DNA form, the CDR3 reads TGTGCCACCGAGGACCTCCAAGAGACCCAGTACTTC. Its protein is CATEDLQETQYF.